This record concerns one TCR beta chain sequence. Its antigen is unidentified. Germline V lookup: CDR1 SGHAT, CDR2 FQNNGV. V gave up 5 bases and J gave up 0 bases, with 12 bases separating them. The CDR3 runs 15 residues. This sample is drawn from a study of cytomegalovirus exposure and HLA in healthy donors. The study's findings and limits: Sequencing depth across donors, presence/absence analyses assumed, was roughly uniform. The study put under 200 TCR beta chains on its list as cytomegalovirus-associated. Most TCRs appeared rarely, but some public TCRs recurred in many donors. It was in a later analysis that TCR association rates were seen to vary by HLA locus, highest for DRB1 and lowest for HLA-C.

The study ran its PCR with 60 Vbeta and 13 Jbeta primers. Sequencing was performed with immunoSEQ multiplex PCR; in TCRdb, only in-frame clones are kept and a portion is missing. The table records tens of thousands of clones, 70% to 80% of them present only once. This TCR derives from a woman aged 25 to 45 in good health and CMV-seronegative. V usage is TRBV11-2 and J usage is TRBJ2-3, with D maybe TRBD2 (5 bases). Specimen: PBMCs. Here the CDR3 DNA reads TGTGCCAGCAGCCCCCGGGTAGCGAGCACAGATACGCAGTATTTT. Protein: CASSPRVASTDTQYF.